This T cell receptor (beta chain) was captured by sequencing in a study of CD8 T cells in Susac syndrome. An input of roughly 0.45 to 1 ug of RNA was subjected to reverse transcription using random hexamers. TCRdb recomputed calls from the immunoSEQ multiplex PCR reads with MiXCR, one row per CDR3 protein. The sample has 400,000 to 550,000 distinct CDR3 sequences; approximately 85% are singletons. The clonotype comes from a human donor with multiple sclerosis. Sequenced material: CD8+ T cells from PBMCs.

CDR3 bases: TGTGCCAGCAGGGACCTGACAGGGGCGGCCCAGCATTTT. This codes for CASRDLTGAAQHF. This rearrangement joins TRBV6-6 to TRBJ1-5; TRBD1 matches 8 bases. With V trimmed by 6 bases and J by 11 bases, 9 bases remained unmatched. CDR1 and CDR2 from the germline V gene are MNHNY and SVGAGI (reference sequence). The CDR3 runs 13 residues.